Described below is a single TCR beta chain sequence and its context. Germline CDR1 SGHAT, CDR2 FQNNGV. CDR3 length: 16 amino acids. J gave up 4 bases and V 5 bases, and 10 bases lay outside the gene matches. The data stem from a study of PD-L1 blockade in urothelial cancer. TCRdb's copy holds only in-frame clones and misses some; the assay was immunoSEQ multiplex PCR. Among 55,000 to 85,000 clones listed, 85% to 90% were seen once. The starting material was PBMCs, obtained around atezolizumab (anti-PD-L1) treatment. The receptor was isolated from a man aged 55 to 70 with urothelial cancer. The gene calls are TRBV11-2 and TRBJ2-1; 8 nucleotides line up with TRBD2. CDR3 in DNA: TGTGCCAGCAGCGCCCCGAGGAGCGGGGGTTACAATGAGCAGTTCTTC. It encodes CASSAPRSGGYNEQFF.